This T cell receptor (beta chain) was sequenced during a study of blood T cell repertoires in COVID-19. Whole-study context: Sources were T cells, B-cell-depleted T cells, or PBMCs; the material itself was cDNA or gDNA.

The study drew participants aged roughly 18 to 95 years from some 23 US areas. Categorization into cohorts depended on clinical history that participants reported. Trimming took off 6 bases at V and 1 base at J, with 19 bases between the two ends. CDR1 and CDR2 from the germline V gene are LGHNT and FRNRAP. This CDR3 has 17 amino acids. Original processing notes: The authors estimated nucleated cell counts from reference gene primer amplification. Assay used: immunoSEQ multiplex PCR; TCRdb lists only in-frame clones, some missing. That table furnishes V, J and clone size, whereas the DNA furnished D and trimming. Of about 430,000 clones in the sample, 85% to 90% were seen once.

Specimen: PBMCs or T cells enriched from blood (not recorded which). The sequence came from a woman aged 25 to 39 with acute COVID-19. The chain is built from TRBV12-5 and TRBJ2-4; D might be TRBD2 (6 bases). The CDR3 is CASGLDSRRVAKNIQYF. The CDR3 nucleotides are TGTGCTAGTGGCCTGGATTCCCGGAGGGTGGCCAAAAACATTCAGTACTTC.